These 19 T cell receptor beta chains were sequenced from one sample in a study of CD8 T cells in ankylosing spondylitis. MiXCR, applied by TCRdb to the 5' RACE reads, yields one record per CDR3 protein. The sample shows 200,000 to 250,000 distinct CDR3 sequences, about 10% of them seen only once. The sequencing sample was made of blood, either unsorted or a sorted T cell fraction (not recorded which). These receptors were obtained from a male donor with ankylosing spondylitis or in good health (not recorded which).

There are many counts of this clonotype. V and J are TRBV20-1 and TRBJ2-7; 9 bases map to TRBD2. From germline, CDR1 is DFQATT and CDR2 SNEGSKA (reference sequence). The V gene end was trimmed by 1 base and the J gene end by 4 bases; junction bases not matched to a gene: 8. The CDR3 sequence is 15 residues long. The DNA for the CDR3 is TGCAGTGCTAGAGGCCTTGAGCGGGGGGTGTACGAGCAGTACTTC. Translated, it gives CSARGLERGVYEQYF.

This clonotype was seen more than once but under ten times. CDR3: CASSDLVNEQFF. CDR3 coding DNA: TGTGCCAGCAGTGATCTCGTCAATGAGCAGTTCTTC. The rearrangement links TRBV2 to TRBJ2-1; the D is unclear. Germline V gene sequence: CDR1 SNHLY, CDR2 FYNNEI. The CDR3 runs to 12 residues. V lost 3 bases and J lost 6, with 6 bases in between.

This clonotype was seen more than once but under ten times. V gene TRBV28 combines with J gene TRBJ1-5; TRBD1 aligns across 9 bases. The CDR3 has 15 amino acids. V was clipped by 5 bases and J by 7 bases; unmatched bases: 9. Germline CDR1 MDHEN, CDR2 SYDVKM. CDR3 bases: TGTGCCAGCAGTCGAACGGACAGGGGAAAACAGCCCCAGCATTTT. This translates into CASSRTDRGKQPQHF.

This clonotype was seen more than once but under ten times. Here the CDR3 reads CSVVGSVAGSDTGELFF. CDR3 DNA: TGCAGCGTTGTGGGAAGTGTAGCGGGGTCGGACACCGGGGAGCTGTTTTTT. V is TRBV29-1 and J is TRBJ2-2; 8 nucleotides match TRBD2. V was pared by 4 bases and J by 3 bases, with 13 bases of the junction left unmatched. CDR1 is SQVTM, CDR2 ANQGSEA, per germline. This CDR3 has 17 residues.

In this sample, this clonotype turned up many times. This chain joins TRBV20-1 and TRBJ1-1; D call uncertain. CDR3 size: 16 residues. Trimming took off 0 bases at V and 1 base at J, with 15 bases between the two ends. Germline V gene sequence: CDR1 DFQATT, CDR2 SNEGSKA (reference sequence). The CDR3, as DNA: TGCAGTGCTAGAGATCCAGGACGGTCAGCGAACACTGAAGCTTTCTTT. This sequence encodes CSARDPGRSANTEAFF.

At least ten counts were recorded for this clonotype. The chain couples TRBV5-6 to TRBJ1-2; the D gene is possibly TRBD1 (5 bases). Looked up from germline, CDR1 is SGHDT and CDR2 is YYEEEE. Trimming stripped 0 bases from V and 0 bases from J, with 9 bases between. The CDR3 extends over 15 amino acids. DNA for the CDR3: TGTGCCAGCAGCTTGGGGACAACAGCTAACTATGGCTACACCTTC. It codes for CASSLGTTANYGYTF.

This clonotype was seen only a few times. This sequence joins TRBV29-1 and TRBJ2-5, with TRBD1 matching 9 bases. J was trimmed by 2 bases and V by 3 bases; bases with no gene match: 10. Per the germline V gene, CDR1 is SQVTM and CDR2 is ANQGSEA. The CDR3 contains 16 residues. CDR3 in amino acids: CSVDAGQGFGQETQYF. The DNA of the CDR3 is TGCAGCGTTGATGCGGGACAGGGTTTTGGACAAGAGACCCAGTACTTC.

This clonotype showed up many times. The chain combines TRBV12-3 or TRBV12-4 with TRBJ2-4, with 7 bases that match TRBD2. The junction had 12 bases not matched to a gene; V was cut back by 1 base and J by 6 bases. The CDR3 sequence is 17 residues long. Here the CDR3 reads CASSLGFAGGGGNIQYF. CDR3 in DNA: TGTGCCAGCAGTTTAGGGTTTGCGGGCGGCGGGGGAAACATTCAGTACTTC.

This clonotype was counted ten times or more. The rearrangement joins TRBV7-6 to TRBJ2-1; D ambiguous. V shed 2 bases and J shed 2 bases, with 13 bases lying between them. Per the germline V gene, CDR1 is SGHVS and CDR2 is FNYEAQ. This CDR3 is built from 16 residues. CDR3 in DNA: TGTGCCAGCAGCTTACTACACACTCCGACCTACAATGAGCAGTTCTTC. Amino acids: CASSLLHTPTYNEQFF.

This clonotype was counted many times. The chain has TRBV7-2 and TRBJ1-1, with 9 bases identical to TRBD1. Germline CDR1 is SGHTA and CDR2 is FQGNSA. With V trimmed by 5 bases and J by 8 bases, 6 bases remained unmatched. The CDR3 spans 13 residues. The CDR3 DNA reads as TGTGCCAGCAGCAAACAGGGGGCTACCGAAGCTTTCTTT. Amino acid sequence: CASSKQGATEAFF.

There are many counts of this clonotype. The chain combines TRBV12-5 with TRBJ2-7, with D maybe TRBD2 (5 bases). CDR1 is LGHNT, CDR2 FRNRAP, per germline. The CDR3 has 13 amino acids. Trimming pared 6 bases from V and 5 bases from J, leaving 14 bases between. The CDR3 is CASGPRGTDEQYF. DNA for the CDR3: TGTGCTAGTGGCCCCCGGGGAACCGACGAGCAGTACTTC. Drawing the rest from reference TRBV12-5 and TRBJ2-7, the complete variable domain is DARVTQTPRHKVTEMGQEVTMRCQPILGHNTVFWYRQTMMQGLELLAYFRNRAPLDDSGMPKDRFSAEMPDATLATLKIQPSEPRDSAVYFCASGPRGTDEQYFGPGTRLTVT.

This chain uses TRBV7-9 with TRBJ2-3; either TRBD1 or TRBD2 may supply D (6 bases each). V lost 8 bases, J lost 3 bases, and 15 bases lay in between. From germline, CDR1 is SEHNR and CDR2 FQNEAQ (reference sequence). The CDR3 length is 14 residues. CDR3 amino acids: CASGPGGRTDTQYF. For the CDR3, the DNA is TGTGCCAGCGGGCCCGGGGGCCGGACAGATACGCAGTATTTT.

This clonotype was picked up many times. The chain employs TRBV15 and TRBJ2-1, with a tentative D call TRBD2 (5 bases). V was clipped by 2 bases and J by 6 bases, with 14 bases between them. Germline V gene data show CDR1 as LNHNV and CDR2 as YYDKDF (reference sequence). This CDR3 has 15 residues. CDR3 sequence reads: CATSRRISGINEQFF. DNA of the CDR3: TGTGCCACCAGCAGAAGGATCTCGGGAATCAATGAGCAGTTCTTC.

This clonotype was counted a few times. V usage is TRBV3-1 and J usage is TRBJ2-1, with a weak D call TRBD1 (6 bases). Trimming left V 1 base short and J 9 bases short, with 16 bases between. Germline V gives CDR1 LGHDT, CDR2 YNNKEL (reference sequence). The CDR3 contains 15 residues. CDR3 amino acids: CASSQGTALGFEQFF. CDR3 DNA: TGTGCCAGCAGCCAAGGGACAGCACTGGGCTTTGAGCAGTTCTTC.

This clonotype was seen at least ten times. V and J are TRBV20-1 and TRBJ2-1, with TRBD2 matching over 9 bases. The V and J ends lost 5 bases and 8 bases, in that order; junction bases with no gene match: 10. The CDR3 is made up of 14 amino acids. Germline V gives CDR1 DFQATT, CDR2 SNEGSKA (reference sequence). The DNA of the CDR3 is TGCAGTGCTCCCCCCGGGACTAGCCCCGATGAGCAGTTCTTC. Translation gives CSAPPGTSPDEQFF.

The chain couples TRBV5-1 to TRBJ2-7, with D possibly TRBD2 on 5 matching bases. Looked up from germline, CDR1 is SGHRS and CDR2 is YFSETQ. V lost 6 bases and J lost 6, with 13 bases in between. CDR3 length: 12 amino acids. The CDR3 coding sequence is TGCGCCAGCACCTTAGAGGCGGGCGAGCAGTACTTC. Translation gives CASTLEAGEQYF.

This clonotype was picked up many times. The chain couples TRBV12-3 or TRBV12-4 to TRBJ1-1; tentatively, D is TRBD1 (6 bases). V gave up 5 bases and J gave up 10 bases, with 17 bases separating them. This CDR3 region has 13 residues. CDR3 loop: CASSPGWAGAAFF. DNA of the CDR3: TGTGCCAGCAGTCCCGGGTGGGCGGGGGCAGCTTTCTTT.

This clonotype was counted ten times or more. V is TRBV4-1 and J is TRBJ2-7; D gene unclear. CDR1 is MGHRA, CDR2 YSYEKL, per germline. The CDR3 contains 13 residues. V lost 4 bases to trimming and J lost 6 bases, with 13 bases between them. The CDR3 here is CASSLRGALEQYF. The DNA for the CDR3 is TGCGCCAGCAGCCTCAGAGGCGCCCTCGAGCAGTACTTC.

This clonotype was seen only a few times. The chain couples TRBV6-2 or TRBV6-3 to TRBJ2-7; 9 bases are shared with TRBD1. The V and J ends lost 2 bases and 1 base, in that order; junction bases with no gene match: 3. This CDR3 contains 15 residues. The germline gives CDR1 MNHEY, CDR2 SVGEGT. The CDR3 here is CASSYGTGLSYEQYF. DNA for the CDR3: TGTGCCAGCAGTTACGGGACAGGGCTTTCCTACGAGCAGTACTTC.